One sample yielded the 18 T cell receptor beta chains listed below, sequenced in a study of T-cell memory formation after mild COVID-19. TCRdb re-analysed the 5' RACE reads in MiXCR, keeping a single row per CDR3 protein. The profile covers some 40,000 distinct CDR3 sequences, with roughly 9.8% appearing a single time and about 10% taken by the ten largest. The specimen sequenced was PBMCs or a T cell subset sorted from them (not recorded which). The receptors were gathered from an adult woman who had mild COVID-19 (a few samples of this study predate the infection). Cell type and time point are not known.

This clonotype is termed medium-sized. The rearrangement joins TRBV27 to TRBJ2-7; 9 nucleotides match TRBD2. V lost 5 bases, J lost 5 bases, and 7 bases stayed unmatched. The CDR3 length is 14 residues. Germline V lookup: CDR1 MNHEY, CDR2 SMNVEV (reference sequence). Here the CDR3 DNA reads TGTGCCAGCAGTATTAGCGGGAGTCAGAACGAGCAGTACTTC. Translation: CASSISGSQNEQYF.

CDR3 region: CSARDLYQETQYF. CDR3 nucleotide sequence: TGCAGTGCTAGAGACCTGTACCAAGAGACCCAGTACTTC. The chain carries TRBV20-1 and TRBJ2-5; D is uncertain. Trimming took off 0 bases at V and 0 bases at J, with 5 bases between the two ends. Germline V lookup: CDR1 DFQATT, CDR2 SNEGSKA (reference sequence). The CDR3 is 13 residues long.

The sample holds a few counts of this clonotype. CDR3 DNA sequence: TGTGCCAGCAGGATAAACCAGGTGTCAGGGGCAAACGAGCAGTACTTC. It codes for CASRINQVSGANEQYF. The chain recombines TRBV6-2 or TRBV6-3 with TRBJ2-7; TRBD1 is a possible D gene (6 bases). The germline CDR1 and CDR2 sequences are MNHEY and SVGEGT. Trimming took 6 bases from V and 5 from J, leaving 23 bases between them. CDR3 length: 16 amino acids.

In its sample, this clonotype was seen many times. J is TRBJ2-3 and V is TRBV5-4, with 13 nucleotides matching TRBD2. Looked up from germline, CDR1 is SGHNT and CDR2 is YYREEE (reference sequence). The CDR3 loop spans 15 amino acids. Losses at the gene ends were 4 bases for V and 6 bases for J; bases not matched to a gene: 5. In DNA, the CDR3 is TGTGCCAGCAGCCCCGGACTAGCGGGGGTGGATACGCAGTATTTT. Its protein is CASSPGLAGVDTQYF.

The rearrangement links TRBV5-5 to TRBJ1-1; the D is unclear. Looked up from germline, CDR1 is SGHKS and CDR2 is YYEKEE (reference sequence). V shed 4 bases and J shed 7 bases, with 14 bases lying between them. There are 13 residues in the CDR3. CDR3 in DNA: TGTGCCAGCAGCCCCGGAGCGGGTGGTGAAGCTTTCTTT. Amino acids: CASSPGAGGEAFF.

In its sample, this clonotype was seen a few times. The chain is built from TRBV27 and TRBJ1-1; no firm D call. The CDR3 covers 13 residues. Trimming cost V 9 bases and J 4 bases, with 15 bases left between them. CDR1 and CDR2 (germline): MNHEY, SMNVEV (reference sequence). DNA for the CDR3: TGTGCCAGTGCACGGGTGATGGGCACTGAAGCTTTCTTT. It codes for CASARVMGTEAFF.

Here the CDR3 reads CASSRTGTGAYEQYF. The DNA for the CDR3 is TGTGCCAGCAGTCGGACCGGGACAGGAGCCTACGAGCAGTACTTC. This chain joins TRBV11-1 and TRBJ2-7; 8 bases fit TRBD1. The J segment lost 2 bases and the V segment lost 6 bases, leaving 9 bases of the junction unmatched. Germline V CDR1 and CDR2: SGHAT, FQDESV (reference sequence). There are 15 residues in the CDR3. The full variable domain, rest sourced from reference TRBV11-1 and TRBJ2-7, is EAEVAQSPRYKITEKSQAVAFWCDPISGHATLYWYRQILGQGPELLVQFQDESVVDDSQLPKDRFSAERLKGVDSTLKIQPAELGDSAMYLCASSRTGTGAYEQYFGPGTRLTVT.

This chain's CDR3 is CASSHRDRGPGEQYF. The CDR3 nucleotides are TGTGCCAGCAGCCACCGGGACAGGGGTCCGGGCGAGCAGTACTTC. V is TRBV3-1 and J is TRBJ2-7; 10 bases are shared with TRBD1. This CDR3 contains 15 residues. Trimming cost V 3 bases and J 6 bases; bases outside gene matches: 8. Per the germline V gene, CDR1 is LGHDT and CDR2 is YNNKEL (reference sequence).

This clonotype was counted only a few times. The chain recombines TRBV20-1 with TRBJ2-7; TRBD2 matches 11 bases. Germline values: CDR1 DFQATT, CDR2 SNEGSKA (reference sequence). This CDR3 is 16 amino acids long. V lost 3 bases and J lost 3; bases outside the gene matches: 10. The CDR3 region has the DNA TGCAGTGCTAGTCCCTCGAATAGCGGGGGGGGCTACGAGCAGTACTTC. Protein product: CSASPSNSGGGYEQYF.

This clonotype was recorded many times. The genes are TRBV10-2 and TRBJ2-2, with no clear D. The germline V gene encodes CDR1 WSHSY and CDR2 SAAADI. Trimming cost V 5 bases and J 6 bases, with 13 bases left between them. The CDR3 is 14 amino acids. CDR3 DNA sequence: TGCGCCAGCAGTAGTGAAGGGTTGTCCGGGGAGCTGTTTTTT. Residues: CASSSEGLSGELFF.

The rearrangement uses TRBV11-2 and TRBJ2-7; the D gene could be TRBD1 or TRBD2 (5 bases each). Germline V lookup: CDR1 SGHAT, CDR2 FQNNGV. CDR3 length equals 14 residues. Trimming removed 4 bases from V and 1 base from J, with 11 bases in between. The CDR3, as DNA: TGTGCCAGCAGCTCGGGGACGGGTTCCTACGAGCAGTACTTC. This encodes CASSSGTGSYEQYF.

The CDR3 sequence is CASSLRDTTNYGYTF. CDR3 nucleotide sequence: TGTGCCAGCAGCCTTCGGGACACAACTAACTATGGCTACACCTTC. J is TRBJ1-2 and V is TRBV5-5; tentative D call: TRBD1 (6 bases). This CDR3 has 15 residues. Trimming removed 4 bases from V and 0 bases from J, with 13 bases in between. CDR1 is SGHKS and CDR2 is YYEKEE in the germline V gene (reference sequence). Full variable domain (missing parts from reference TRBV5-5 and TRBJ1-2): DAGVTQSPTHLIKTRGQQVTLRCSPISGHKSVSWYQQVLGQGPQFIFQYYEKEERGRGNFPDRFSARQFPNYSSELNVNALLLGDSALYLCASSLRDTTNYGYTFGSGTRLTVV.

This clonotype was counted a few times. The genes are TRBV5-5 and TRBJ2-3, with 11 bases that match TRBD2. Germline V gene sequence: CDR1 SGHKS, CDR2 YYEKEE (reference sequence). V lost 2 bases to trimming and J lost 2 bases; unmatched junction nucleotides: 4. The CDR3 has 16 residues. This CDR3 reads CASSFKTSGVTDTQYF. In nucleotides, the CDR3 is TGTGCCAGCAGCTTTAAGACTAGCGGGGTCACAGATACGCAGTATTTT.

This clonotype has just a few counts. The chain recombines TRBV7-9 with TRBJ1-4; 10 nucleotides line up with TRBD1. The CDR3 contains 14 residues. CDR1 and CDR2 from the germline V gene are SEHNR and FQNEAQ (reference sequence). Germline trimming cut 5 bases from V and 5 bases from J; bases unmatched to any gene: 2. The CDR3 loop is CASSRTGGNEKLFF. DNA for the CDR3: TGTGCCAGCAGCCGGACAGGGGGAAATGAAAAACTGTTTTTT.

This chain joins TRBV2 and TRBJ1-1, with TRBD1 identical over 8 bases. The length of the CDR3 is 13 residues. Germline CDR1 SNHLY, CDR2 FYNNEI. The J segment lost 4 bases and the V segment lost 8 bases, leaving 6 bases of the junction unmatched. The CDR3 reads CASGTGGVTEAFF. The CDR3 DNA sequence: TGTGCCAGCGGAACAGGGGGGGTCACTGAAGCTTTCTTT.

This clonotype appeared many times. The rearrangement uses TRBV5-1 and TRBJ2-7; TRBD2 might be the D (6 bases). The CDR3 runs 15 residues. V was trimmed by 0 bases and J by 1 base, leaving 11 bases between them. The V gene's germline CDR1 is SGHRS and CDR2 YFSETQ. The DNA of the CDR3 is TGCGCCAGCAGCTTGGATATTAGCGGTTCCTACGAGCAGTACTTC. Its protein product is CASSLDISGSYEQYF.

The genes are TRBV29-1 and TRBJ1-1; D might be TRBD1 (6 bases). The CDR3 is 12 residues long. CDR1 is SQVTM and CDR2 is ANQGSEA in the germline V gene. V was trimmed by 4 bases and J by 5 bases, leaving 11 bases between them. CDR3 bases: TGCAGCGTTGTCTGGGGGCAGACTGAAGCTTTCTTT. Its protein product is CSVVWGQTEAFF.

This clonotype was found a few times. This rearrangement joins TRBV27 to TRBJ2-6; no definite D call. Trimming took 2 bases from V and 0 from J, leaving 8 bases between them. The CDR3 spans 16 residues. Germline V CDR1 and CDR2: MNHEY, SMNVEV (reference sequence). The CDR3 sequence is CASSLRATSGANVLTF. Written as DNA, the CDR3 is TGTGCCAGCAGTTTAAGGGCAACCTCTGGGGCCAACGTCCTGACTTTC. Supplemented by reference TRBV27 and TRBJ2-6, the full variable domain reads EAQVTQNPRYLITVTGKKLTVTCSQNMNHEYMSWYRQDPGLGLRQIYYSMNVEVTDKGDVPEGYKVSRKEKRNFPLILESPSPNQTSLYFCASSLRATSGANVLTFGAGSRLTVL.